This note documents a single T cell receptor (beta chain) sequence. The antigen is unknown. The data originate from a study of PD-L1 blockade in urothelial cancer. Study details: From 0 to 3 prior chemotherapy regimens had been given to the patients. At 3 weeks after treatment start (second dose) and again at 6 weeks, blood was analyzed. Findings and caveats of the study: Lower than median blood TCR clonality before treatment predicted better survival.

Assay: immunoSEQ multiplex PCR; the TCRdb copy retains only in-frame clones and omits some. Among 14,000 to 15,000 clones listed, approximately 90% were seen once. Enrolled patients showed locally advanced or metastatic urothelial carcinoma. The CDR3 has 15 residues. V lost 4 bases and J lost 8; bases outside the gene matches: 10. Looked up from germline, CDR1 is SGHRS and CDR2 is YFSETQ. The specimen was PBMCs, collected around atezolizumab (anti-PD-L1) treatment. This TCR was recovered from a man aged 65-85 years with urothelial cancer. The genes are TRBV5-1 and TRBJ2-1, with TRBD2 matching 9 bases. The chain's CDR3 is CASSLAAGGPHEQFF. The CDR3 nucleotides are TGCGCCAGCAGCCTGGCGGCGGGGGGGCCACATGAGCAGTTCTTC.